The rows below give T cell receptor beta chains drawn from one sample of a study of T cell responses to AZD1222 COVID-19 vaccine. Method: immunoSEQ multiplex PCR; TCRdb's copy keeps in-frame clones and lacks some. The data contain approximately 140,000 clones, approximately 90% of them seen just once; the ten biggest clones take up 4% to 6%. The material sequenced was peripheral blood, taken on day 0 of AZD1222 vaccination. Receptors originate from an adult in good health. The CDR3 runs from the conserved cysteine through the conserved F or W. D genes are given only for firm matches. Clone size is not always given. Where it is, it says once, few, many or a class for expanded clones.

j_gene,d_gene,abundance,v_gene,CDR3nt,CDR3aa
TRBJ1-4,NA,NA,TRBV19,TGTGCCAGTAGTAGGGGGGGGCAAGGAAAACTGTTTTTT,CASSRGGQGKLFF
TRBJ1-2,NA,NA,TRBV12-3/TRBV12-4,TGTGCCAGCAGTTTATTGGGGTATGGCTACACCTTC,CASSLLGYGYTF
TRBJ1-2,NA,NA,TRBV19,TGTGCCAGTAGTATCGTGGGTGCCTATGGCTACACCTTC,CASSIVGAYGYTF
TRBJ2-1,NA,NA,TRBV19,TGTGCCAGTAAGAATATAAACAGCAATGAGCAGTTCTTC,CASKNINSNEQFF
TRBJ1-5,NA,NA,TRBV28,TGTGCCACTAATGGACGGAGCAATCAGCCCCAGCATTTT,CATNGRSNQPQHF
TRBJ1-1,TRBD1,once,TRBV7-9,TGTGCCAGCAGCCAACAGGGGTGGGTCACTGAAGCTTTCTTT,CASSQQGWVTEAFF
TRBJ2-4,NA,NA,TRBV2,TGTGCCAGCAGTGATTTAGGGCAACCCGGCATTCAGTACTTC,CASSDLGQPGIQYF
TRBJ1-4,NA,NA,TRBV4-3,TGCGCCAGCAGCCCAGGATGGCCTCATGAAAAACTGTTTTTT,CASSPGWPHEKLFF
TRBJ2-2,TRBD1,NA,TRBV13,TGTGCCAGCAGCCCACACAGGGGCGGGGAGCTGTTTTTT,CASSPHRGGELFF
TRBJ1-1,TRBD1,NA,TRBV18,TGTGCCAGCTCACCAGTCTTGGGACAGGGGAGTCCGAACACTGAAGCTTTCTTT,CASSPVLGQGSPNTEAFF
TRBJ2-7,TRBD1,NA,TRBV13,TGTGCCAGCAGCTGGACAGGGGGGCACTACGAGCAGTACTTC,CASSWTGGHYEQYF
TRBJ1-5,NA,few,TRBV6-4,TGTGTCGCGGACCCGGGGCTCAATCAGCCCCAGCATTTT,CVADPGLNQPQHF
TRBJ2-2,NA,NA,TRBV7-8,TGTGCCAGCAGCTTTGGGGCGTCTACCGGGGAGCTGTTTTTT,CASSFGASTGELFF
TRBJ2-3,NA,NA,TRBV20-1,TGCAGTGCTAGTAGGGGACTGGAGGATACGCAGTATTTT,CSASRGLEDTQYF
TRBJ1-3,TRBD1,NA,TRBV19,TGTGCCACGCTTCAAGACCCGGGACAGGGAAACACCATATATTTT,CATLQDPGQGNTIYF
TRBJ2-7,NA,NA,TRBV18,TGTGCCAGCTCACCGACCGACTACGAGCAGTACTTC,CASSPTDYEQYF
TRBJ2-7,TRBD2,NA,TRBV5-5,TGTGCCAGCAGCCAGGGACTAATTAACCCCTACGAGCAGTACTTC,CASSQGLINPYEQYF
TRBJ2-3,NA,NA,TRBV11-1,TGTGCCAGCAGCGAACAGGGTTCTAGCACAGATACGCAGTATTTT,CASSEQGSSTDTQYF
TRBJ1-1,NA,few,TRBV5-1,TGCGCCAGCAGCTTGAACAGTAACACTGAAGCTTTCTTT,CASSLNSNTEAFF
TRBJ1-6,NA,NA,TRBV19,TGTGCCAGTAGTAGTCAGGGTCGTTCACCCCTCCACTTT,CASSSQGRSPLHF
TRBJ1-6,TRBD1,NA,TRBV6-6,TGTGCCAGCAGTTTCCGCAGGGGGCATTCACCCCTCCACTTT,CASSFRRGHSPLHF
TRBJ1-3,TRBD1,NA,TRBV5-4,TGTGCCAGCAGCTCGCGGGGGAGTGGGACAGGGGTGTCCGGAAACACCATATATTTT,CASSSRGSGTGVSGNTIYF
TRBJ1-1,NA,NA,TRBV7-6,TGTGCCAGCAGCTCAGGGTTATGGAACACTGAAGCTTTCTTT,CASSSGLWNTEAFF
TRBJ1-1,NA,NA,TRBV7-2,TGTGCCAGCAGCTTACCAGGGTCGGTCACTGAAGCTTTCTTT,CASSLPGSVTEAFF
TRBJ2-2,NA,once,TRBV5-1,TGCGCCAGCAGTTTCCGCCCCCCCTTACGGCCGGGCACCGGGGAGCTGTTTTTT,CASSFRPPLRPGTGELFF
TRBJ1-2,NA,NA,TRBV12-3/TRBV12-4,TGTGCCAGCAGTTTTTCTCGGGGGTATGGCTACACCTTC,CASSFSRGYGYTF
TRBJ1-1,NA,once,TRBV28,TGTGCCAGCAGTCACCCAGGGGAAGCAATGGACGAAGCTTTCTTT,CASSHPGEAMDEAFF
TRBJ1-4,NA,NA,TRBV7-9,TGTGCCAGCAGCACCCAGGGGACAACTAATGAAAAACTGTTTTTT,CASSTQGTTNEKLFF
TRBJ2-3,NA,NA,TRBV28,TGTGCCAGCAGTTTACGGCCGCCAGATACGCAGTATTTT,CASSLRPPDTQYF
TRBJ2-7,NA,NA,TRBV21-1,TGTGCCAGCAGCAAATCGCGGGGGGTCTACGAGCAGTACTTC,CASSKSRGVYEQYF
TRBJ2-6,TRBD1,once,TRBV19,TGTGCCAGTAGTATAAGTGGGACAGGGGAGGCGGGGGCCAACGTCCTGACTTTC,CASSISGTGEAGANVLTF
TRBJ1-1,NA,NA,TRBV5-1,TGCGCCAGCAGCCGAGGAGGGGCGCCTAAAGTTGATGAAGCTTTCTTT,CASSRGGAPKVDEAFF
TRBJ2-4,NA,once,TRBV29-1,TGCAGCACCCTACAGGGAGAAGGGAATCAGTACTTC,CSTLQGEGNQYF
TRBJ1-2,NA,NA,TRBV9,TGTGCCAGCAGCCCCTACGACAGGAACTATGGCTACACCTTC,CASSPYDRNYGYTF
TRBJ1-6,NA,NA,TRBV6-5,TGTGCCAGCAGAACAAGGGGGACGGCGAATTCACCCCTCCACTTT,CASRTRGTANSPLHF
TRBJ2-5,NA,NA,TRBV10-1,TGCGCCAGCAGTGAGTTGAGCCCGGCGGTTCCGCAAGAGACCCAGTACTTC,CASSELSPAVPQETQYF
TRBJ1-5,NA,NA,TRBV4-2,TGTGCCAGCAGCCAACTATTAGGGGATCAGCCCCAGCATTTT,CASSQLLGDQPQHF
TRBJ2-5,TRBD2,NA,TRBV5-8,TGTGCCAGCAGCTTGGGGGGCGGCCTAGCGGGAAAAGAGACCCAGTACTTC,CASSLGGGLAGKETQYF
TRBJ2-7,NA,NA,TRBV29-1,TGCAGCGTTGGGGGTTACGGCGACGAGCAGTACTTC,CSVGGYGDEQYF
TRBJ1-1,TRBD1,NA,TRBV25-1,TGTGCCAGCAGTGAATTGAAGGGGGCGGGCACTGAAGCTTTCTTT,CASSELKGAGTEAFF
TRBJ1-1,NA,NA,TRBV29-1,TGCACCGCCCGCGAACGGCGGGGGTGGGAAGCTTTCTTT,CTARERRGWEAFF
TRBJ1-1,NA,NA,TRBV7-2,TGTGCCAGCAGCTTAGGGCAACAGTCCCTTGAAGCTTTCTTT,CASSLGQQSLEAFF
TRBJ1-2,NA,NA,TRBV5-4,TGTGCCAGCAGCTTGGTGTCCCAGTTTAGTTATGGCTACACCTTC,CASSLVSQFSYGYTF
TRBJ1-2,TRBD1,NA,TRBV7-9,TGTGCCAGCAGTCAAACATCCTATCGGACAGGGGGCTCCACCTTC,CASSQTSYRTGGSTF
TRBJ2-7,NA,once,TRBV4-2,TGTGCCAGCAGCCCACCTTCAGGGCTGCAGTACTTC,CASSPPSGLQYF
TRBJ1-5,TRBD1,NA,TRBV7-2,TGTGCCAGCAGCTTACGACAGGGGGATCAGCCCCAGCATTTT,CASSLRQGDQPQHF
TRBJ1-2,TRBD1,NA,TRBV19,TGTGCCAGTAGTATCCCCGACAGGGTTAACTATGGCTACACCTTC,CASSIPDRVNYGYTF
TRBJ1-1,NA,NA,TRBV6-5,TGTGCCAGCACCCGCAGGGAGGTGGACACTGAAGCTTTCTTT,CASTRREVDTEAFF
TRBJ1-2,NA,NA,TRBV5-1,TGCGCCAGCAGCTTGGAAACAGATTTGGTCTATGGCTACACCTTC,CASSLETDLVYGYTF
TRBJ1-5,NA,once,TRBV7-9,TGTGCCAGCAGCTCCGGTAGGTCAGGGTCGAATCAGCCCCAGCATTTT,CASSSGRSGSNQPQHF
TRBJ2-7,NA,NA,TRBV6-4,TGTGCCAGCAGTGACGGCAGCGCCTCGGGGGAGCAGTACTTC,CASSDGSASGEQYF
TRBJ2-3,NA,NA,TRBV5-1,TGCGCCAGCAGCTTGGCTGGGATCACAGATACGCAGTATTTT,CASSLAGITDTQYF
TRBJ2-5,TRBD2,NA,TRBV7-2,TGTGCCAGCAGCCCGAGGGACAGCGGGGGGTCCTGGGAGACCCAGTACTTC,CASSPRDSGGSWETQYF
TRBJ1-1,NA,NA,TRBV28,TGTGCCAGCAGTTTTAGACTGGACGGTTCGGCTTTCTTT,CASSFRLDGSAFF
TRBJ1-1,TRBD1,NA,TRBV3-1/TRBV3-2,TGTGCCAGCAGCCCGGACAGGCGGTGGAGCACTGAAGCTTTCTTT,CASSPDRRWSTEAFF
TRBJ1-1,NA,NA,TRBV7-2,TGTGCCAGCAGCTTAGGGGTCACTGAAGCTTTCTTT,CASSLGVTEAFF
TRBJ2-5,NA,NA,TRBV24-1,TGTGCCACCAGTGATGCGGACGCCTTAGGCGTCGAGACCCAGTACTTC,CATSDADALGVETQYF